This T cell receptor (beta chain) was observed in a study of response to subunit inactivated influenza vaccine. The V segment lost 3 bases and the J segment 6 bases; nucleotides outside the gene matches: 15. Germline lookup yields CDR1 GTSNPN and CDR2 SVGIG (reference sequence). CDR3 length equals 16 residues. As for this clonotype: The antigen is unknown.

Broader study findings: The authors suggested that every seasonal influenza vaccination recruits few new T cells.

TCRdb called the RT-PCR reads again in MiXCR, with one record for every CDR3 protein. This table holds hundreds of thousands of distinct CDR3 sequences, 7.6% found once. This receptor was obtained from a man aged 50 to 69 who received an inactivated influenza vaccine. The input for sequencing was PBMCs from blood, taken around 25 months after vaccination. The chain links TRBV30 to TRBJ2-7, with TRBD1 identical over 9 bases. As DNA, the CDR3 is TGTGCCTGGAGACAGGGGGCTATCGGGGTCTCGGGCGAGCAGTACTTC. Translating it yields CAWRQGAIGVSGEQYF.